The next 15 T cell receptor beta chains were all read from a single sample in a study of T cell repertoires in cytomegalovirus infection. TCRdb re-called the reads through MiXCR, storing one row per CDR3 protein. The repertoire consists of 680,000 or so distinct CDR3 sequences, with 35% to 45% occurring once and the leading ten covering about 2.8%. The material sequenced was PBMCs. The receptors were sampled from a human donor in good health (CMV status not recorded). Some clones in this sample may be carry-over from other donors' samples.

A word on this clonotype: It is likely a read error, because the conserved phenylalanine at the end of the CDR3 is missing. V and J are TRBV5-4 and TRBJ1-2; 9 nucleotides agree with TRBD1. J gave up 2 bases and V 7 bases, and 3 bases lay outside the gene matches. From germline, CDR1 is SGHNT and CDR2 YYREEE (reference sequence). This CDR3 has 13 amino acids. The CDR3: CASRDRANYGYTL. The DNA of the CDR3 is TGTGCCAGCCGGGACAGGGCCAACTATGGCTACACCTTA.

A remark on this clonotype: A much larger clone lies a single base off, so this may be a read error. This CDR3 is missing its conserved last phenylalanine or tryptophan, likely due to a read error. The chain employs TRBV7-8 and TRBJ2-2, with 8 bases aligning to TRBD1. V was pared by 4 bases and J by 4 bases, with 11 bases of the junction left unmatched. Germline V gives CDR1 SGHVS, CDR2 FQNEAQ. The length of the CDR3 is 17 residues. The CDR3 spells CASSSPSGQAGTGELFL. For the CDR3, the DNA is TGTGCCAGCAGCTCGCCGTCGGGACAGGCGGGCACCGGGGAGCTGTTTTTG.

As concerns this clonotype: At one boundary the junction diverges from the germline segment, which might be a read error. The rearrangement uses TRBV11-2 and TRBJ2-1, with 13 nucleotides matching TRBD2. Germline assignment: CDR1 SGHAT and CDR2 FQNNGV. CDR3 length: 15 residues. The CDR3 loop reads CASSRLAGGVKEQCF. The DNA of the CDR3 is TGTGCCAGCAGCCGACTAGCGGGAGGAGTAAAGGAGCAGTGCTTC.

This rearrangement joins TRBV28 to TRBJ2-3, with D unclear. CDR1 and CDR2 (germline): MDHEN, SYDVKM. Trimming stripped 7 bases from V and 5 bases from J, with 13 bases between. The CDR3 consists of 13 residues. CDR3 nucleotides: TGTGCCAGCACCCAACCGGATCTAGATACGCAGTATTTT. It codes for CASTQPDLDTQYF.

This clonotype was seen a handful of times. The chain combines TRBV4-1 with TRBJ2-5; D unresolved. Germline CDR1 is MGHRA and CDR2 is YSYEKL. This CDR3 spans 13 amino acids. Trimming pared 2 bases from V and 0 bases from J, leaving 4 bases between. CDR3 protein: CASSQPNQETQYF. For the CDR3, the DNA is TGCGCCAGCAGCCAACCTAACCAAGAGACCCAGTACTTC.

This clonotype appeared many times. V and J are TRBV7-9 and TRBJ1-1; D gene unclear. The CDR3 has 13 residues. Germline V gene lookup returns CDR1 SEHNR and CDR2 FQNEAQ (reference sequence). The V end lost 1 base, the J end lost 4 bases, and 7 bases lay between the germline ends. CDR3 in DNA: TGTGCCAGCAGCTTAGAAGGTGGCACTGAAGCTTTCTTT. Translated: CASSLEGGTEAFF. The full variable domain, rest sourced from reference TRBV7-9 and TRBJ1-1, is DTGVSQNPRHKITKRGQNVTFRCDPISEHNRLYWYRQTLGQGPEFLTYFQNEAQLEKSRLLSDRFSAERPKGSFSTLEIQRTEQGDSAMYLCASSLEGGTEAFFGQGTRLTVV.

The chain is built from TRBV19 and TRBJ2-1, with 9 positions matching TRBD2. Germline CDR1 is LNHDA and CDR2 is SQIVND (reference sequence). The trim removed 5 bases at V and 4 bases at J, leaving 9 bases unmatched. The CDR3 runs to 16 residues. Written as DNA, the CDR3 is TGTGCCAGTAGTCCGAGCGGGGGGTCCTTTTACAATGAGCAGTTCTTC. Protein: CASSPSGGSFYNEQFF. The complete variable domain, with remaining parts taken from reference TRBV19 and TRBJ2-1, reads DGGITQSPKYLFRKEGQNVTLSCEQNLNHDAMYWYRQDPGQGLRLIYYSQIVNDFQKGDIAEGYSVSREKKESFPLTVTSAQKNPTAFYLCASSPSGGSFYNEQFFGPGTRLTVL.

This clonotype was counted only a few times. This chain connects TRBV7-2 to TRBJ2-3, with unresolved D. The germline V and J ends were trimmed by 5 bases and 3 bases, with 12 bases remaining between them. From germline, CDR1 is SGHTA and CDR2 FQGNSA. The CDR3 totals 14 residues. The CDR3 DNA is TGTGCCAGCAGCCCCCCGCCCCAAACAGATACGCAGTATTTT. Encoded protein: CASSPPPQTDTQYF.

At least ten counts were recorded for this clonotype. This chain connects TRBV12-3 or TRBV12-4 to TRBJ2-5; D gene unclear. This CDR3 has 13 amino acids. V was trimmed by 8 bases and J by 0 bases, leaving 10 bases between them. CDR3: CASSLRHQETQYF. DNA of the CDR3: TGTGCCAGCTCGCTGAGGCACCAAGAGACCCAGTACTTC.

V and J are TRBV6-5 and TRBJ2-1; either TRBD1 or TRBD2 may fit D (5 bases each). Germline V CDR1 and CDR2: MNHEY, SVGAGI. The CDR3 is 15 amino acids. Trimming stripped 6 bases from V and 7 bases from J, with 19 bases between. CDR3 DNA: TGTGCCAGCAGCCTCCGGGGCGTACCCGAGAATGAGCAGTTCTTC. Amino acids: CASSLRGVPENEQFF.

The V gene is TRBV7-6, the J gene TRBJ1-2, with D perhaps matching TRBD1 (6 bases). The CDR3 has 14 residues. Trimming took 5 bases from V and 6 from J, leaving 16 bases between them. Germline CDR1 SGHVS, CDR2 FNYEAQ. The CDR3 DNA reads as TGTGCCAGCAGCCCAATAGGGGGGGGTAATGGCTACACCTTC. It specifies CASSPIGGGNGYTF.

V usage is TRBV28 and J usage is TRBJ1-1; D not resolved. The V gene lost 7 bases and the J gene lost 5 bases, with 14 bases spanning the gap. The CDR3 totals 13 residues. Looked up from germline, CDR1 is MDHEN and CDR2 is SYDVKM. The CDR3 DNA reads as TGTGCCAGCATTTATTCCGGAGGTACTGAAGCTTTCTTT. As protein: CASIYSGGTEAFF.

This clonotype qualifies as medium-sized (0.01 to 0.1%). CDR3 DNA: TGTGCCAGCAGCCCCCCAGCTTCTGGAAACACCATATATTTT. This encodes CASSPPASGNTIYF. The chain recombines TRBV7-2 with TRBJ1-3, with no clear D. V gave up 5 bases and J gave up 1 base, with 9 bases separating them. There are 14 residues in the CDR3. The germline V gene has CDR1 SGHTA and CDR2 FQGNSA. Using reference TRBV7-2 and TRBJ1-3 for the parts outside the CDR3, the full variable domain is GAGVSQSPSNKVTEKGKDVELRCDPISGHTALYWYRQSLGQGLEFLIYFQGNSAPDKSGLPSDRFSAERTGGSVSTLTIQRTQQEDSAVYLCASSPPASGNTIYFGEGSWLTVV.

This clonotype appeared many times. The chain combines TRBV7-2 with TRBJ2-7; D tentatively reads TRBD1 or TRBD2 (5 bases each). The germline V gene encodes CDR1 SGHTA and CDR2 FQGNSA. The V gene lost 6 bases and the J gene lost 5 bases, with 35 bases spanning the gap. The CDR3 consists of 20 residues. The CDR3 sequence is CASRHQIRGGILPLGHEQYF. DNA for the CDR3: TGTGCCAGCAGACATCAGATCCGGGGCGGTATTCTTCCGCTGGGCCACGAGCAGTACTTC.

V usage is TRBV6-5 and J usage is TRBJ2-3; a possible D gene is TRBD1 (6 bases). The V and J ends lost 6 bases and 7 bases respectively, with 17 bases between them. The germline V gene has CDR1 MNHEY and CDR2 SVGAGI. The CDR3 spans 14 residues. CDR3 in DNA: TGTGCCAGCAGCCCCGACAGGTCCCGGAATACGCAGTATTTT. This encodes CASSPDRSRNTQYF.